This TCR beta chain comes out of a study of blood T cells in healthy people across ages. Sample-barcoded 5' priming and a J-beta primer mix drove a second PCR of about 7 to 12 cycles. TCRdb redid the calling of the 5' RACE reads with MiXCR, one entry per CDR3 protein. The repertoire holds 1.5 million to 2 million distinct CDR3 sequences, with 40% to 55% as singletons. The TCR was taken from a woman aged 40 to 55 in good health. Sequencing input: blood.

For the CDR3, the DNA is TGTGCCGTCCAAGCGGCGCTAAGCACAGATACGCAGTATTTT. Protein product: CAVQAALSTDTQYF. This sequence joins TRBV21-1 and TRBJ2-3; TRBD2 is the table's D call and was not checked against the DNA. TRBV21-1 is flagged as a pseudogene. The CDR3 spans 14 residues.